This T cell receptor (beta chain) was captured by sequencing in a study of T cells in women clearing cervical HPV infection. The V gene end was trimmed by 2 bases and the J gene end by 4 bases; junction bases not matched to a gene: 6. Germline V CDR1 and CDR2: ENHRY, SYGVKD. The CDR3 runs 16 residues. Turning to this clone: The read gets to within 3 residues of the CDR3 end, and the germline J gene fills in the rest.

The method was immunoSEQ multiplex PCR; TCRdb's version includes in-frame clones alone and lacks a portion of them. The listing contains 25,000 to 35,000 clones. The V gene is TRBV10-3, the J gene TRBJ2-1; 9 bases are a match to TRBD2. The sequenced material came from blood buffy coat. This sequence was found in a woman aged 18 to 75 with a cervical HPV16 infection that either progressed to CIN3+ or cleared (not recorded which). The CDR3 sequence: CAISEGSLAGYNEQFF. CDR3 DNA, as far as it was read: TGTGCCATCAGTGAGGGCTCTCTAGCGGGATACAATGAG.